What follows is one T cell receptor beta chain and its context. The sample is drawn from a study of blood T cell repertoires in COVID-19. Data came from immunoSEQ multiplex PCR; TCRdb stores just in-frame clones and leaves some out. The sample lists under 70,000 clones, roughly 84% occurring once. V dropped 4 bases and J dropped 5; count of bases not matched to a gene: 10. The germline V gene encodes CDR1 LGHDT and CDR2 YNNKEL (reference sequence). The CDR3 covers 15 residues. Sequenced material: peripheral blood. The clonotype was recovered from an elderly woman with acute or convalescent COVID-19. V is TRBV3-1 (or the pseudogene TRBV3-2) and J is TRBJ2-5; 7 nucleotides match TRBD1. DNA for the CDR3: TGTGCCAGCAGCCTTAGACAGGGAGAGAGGGAGACCCAGTACTTC. Translated: CASSLRQGERETQYF.